This T cell receptor beta chain was identified during a study of blood T cell repertoires in COVID-19. The wider study: Donors in the United States, Italy and Spain gave samples during acute or convalescent COVID-19. The analysed material was cDNA or gDNA that came from T cells, B-cell-depleted T cells, or PBMCs.

The CDR3 has 20 amino acids. V lost 5 bases and J lost 7; bases outside the gene matches: 20. CDR1 SGHRS and CDR2 YFSETQ come from the germline V gene. Profiled with immunoSEQ multiplex PCR; TCRdb holds only in-frame clones, not every one. Of roughly 100,000 clones listed, 70% to 90% were seen once; the top ten hold around 20%. V is TRBV5-1 and J is TRBJ2-1; 14 positions match TRBD2. The sequenced material came from peripheral blood. This clonotype originated in a human donor in a cohort sampled during active COVID-19. This CDR3 reads CASSRYAGATGTSGRNEQFF. CDR3 DNA: TGCGCCAGCAGTCGGTATGCAGGGGCGACCGGGACTAGCGGGAGAAATGAGCAGTTCTTC.